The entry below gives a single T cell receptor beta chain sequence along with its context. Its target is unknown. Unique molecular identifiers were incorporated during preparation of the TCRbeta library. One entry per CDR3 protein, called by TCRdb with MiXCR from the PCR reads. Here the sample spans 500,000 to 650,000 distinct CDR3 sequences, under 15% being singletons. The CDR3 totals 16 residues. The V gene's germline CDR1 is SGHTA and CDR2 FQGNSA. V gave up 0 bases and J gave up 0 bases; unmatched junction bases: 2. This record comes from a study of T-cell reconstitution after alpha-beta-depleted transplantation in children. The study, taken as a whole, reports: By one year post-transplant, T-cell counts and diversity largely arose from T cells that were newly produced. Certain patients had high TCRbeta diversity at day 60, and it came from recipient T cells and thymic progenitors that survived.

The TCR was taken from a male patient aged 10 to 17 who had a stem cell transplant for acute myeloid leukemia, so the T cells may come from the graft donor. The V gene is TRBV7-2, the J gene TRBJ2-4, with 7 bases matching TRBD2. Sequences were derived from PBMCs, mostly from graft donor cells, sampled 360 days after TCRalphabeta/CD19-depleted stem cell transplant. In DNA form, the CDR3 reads TGTGCCAGCAGCTTAGCTAGCGGGTTAGCCAAAAACATTCAGTACTTC. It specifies CASSLASGLAKNIQYF.